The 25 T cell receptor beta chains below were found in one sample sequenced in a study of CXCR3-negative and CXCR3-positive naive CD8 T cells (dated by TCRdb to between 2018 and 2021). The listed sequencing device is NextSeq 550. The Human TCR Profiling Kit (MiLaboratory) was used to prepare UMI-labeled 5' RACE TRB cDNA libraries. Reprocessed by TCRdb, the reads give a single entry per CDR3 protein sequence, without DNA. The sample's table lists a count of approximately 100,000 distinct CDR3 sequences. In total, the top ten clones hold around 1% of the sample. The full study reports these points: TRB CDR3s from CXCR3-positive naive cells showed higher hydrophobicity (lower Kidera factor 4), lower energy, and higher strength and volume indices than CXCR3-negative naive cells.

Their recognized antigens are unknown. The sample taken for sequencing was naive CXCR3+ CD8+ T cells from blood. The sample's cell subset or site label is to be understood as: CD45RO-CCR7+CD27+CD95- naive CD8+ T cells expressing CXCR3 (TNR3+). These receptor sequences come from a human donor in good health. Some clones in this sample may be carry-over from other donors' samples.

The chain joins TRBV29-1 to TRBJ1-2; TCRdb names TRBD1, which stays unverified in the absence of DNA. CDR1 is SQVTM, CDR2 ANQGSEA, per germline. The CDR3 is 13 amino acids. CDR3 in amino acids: CSVDLQGGYGYTF.

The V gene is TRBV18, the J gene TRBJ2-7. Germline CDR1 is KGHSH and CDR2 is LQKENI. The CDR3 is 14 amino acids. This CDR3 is CASSHRDSSYEQYF.

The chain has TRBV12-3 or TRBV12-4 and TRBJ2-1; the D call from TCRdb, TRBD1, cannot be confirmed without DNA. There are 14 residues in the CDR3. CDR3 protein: CASSLAGGQNEQFF.

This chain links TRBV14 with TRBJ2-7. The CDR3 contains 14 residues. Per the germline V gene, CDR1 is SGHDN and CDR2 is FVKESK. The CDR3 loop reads CASSQVTSTYEQYF.

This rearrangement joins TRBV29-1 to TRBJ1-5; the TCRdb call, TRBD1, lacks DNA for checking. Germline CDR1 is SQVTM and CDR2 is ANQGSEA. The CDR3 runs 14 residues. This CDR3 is CSVNTGNSNQPQHF.

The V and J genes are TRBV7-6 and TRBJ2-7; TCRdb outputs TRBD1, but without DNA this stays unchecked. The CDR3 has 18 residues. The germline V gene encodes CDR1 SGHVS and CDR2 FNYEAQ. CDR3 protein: CASSRPHLHDRDSYEQYF.

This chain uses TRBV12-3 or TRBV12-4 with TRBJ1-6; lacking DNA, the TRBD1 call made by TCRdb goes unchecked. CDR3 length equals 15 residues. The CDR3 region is CASSPRDRVDSPLHF.

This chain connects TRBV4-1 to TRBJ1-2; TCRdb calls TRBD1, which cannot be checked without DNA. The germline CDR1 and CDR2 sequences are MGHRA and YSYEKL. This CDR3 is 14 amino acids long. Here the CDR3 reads CASSQGTGPYGYTF.

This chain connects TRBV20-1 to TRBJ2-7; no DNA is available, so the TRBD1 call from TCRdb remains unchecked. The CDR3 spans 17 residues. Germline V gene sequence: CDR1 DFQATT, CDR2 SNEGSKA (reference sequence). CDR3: CSARDLATAQVPYEQYF.

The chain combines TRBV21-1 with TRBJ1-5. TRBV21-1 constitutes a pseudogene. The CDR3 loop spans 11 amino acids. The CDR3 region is CASSKSKPQHF.

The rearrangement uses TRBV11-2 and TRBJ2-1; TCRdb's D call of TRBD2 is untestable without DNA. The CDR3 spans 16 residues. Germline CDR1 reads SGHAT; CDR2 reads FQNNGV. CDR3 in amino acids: CASSNLAGSMSNEQFF. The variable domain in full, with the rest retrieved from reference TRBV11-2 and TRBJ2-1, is EAGVAQSPRYKIIEKRQSVAFWCNPISGHATLYWYQQILGQGPKLLIQFQNNGVVDDSQLPKDRFSAERLKGVDSTLKIQPAKLEDSAVYLCASSNLAGSMSNEQFFGPGTRLTVL.

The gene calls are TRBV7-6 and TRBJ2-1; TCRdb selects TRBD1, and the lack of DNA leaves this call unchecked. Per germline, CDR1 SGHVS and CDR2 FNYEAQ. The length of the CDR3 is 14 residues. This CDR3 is CASRQTLEGGEQFF.

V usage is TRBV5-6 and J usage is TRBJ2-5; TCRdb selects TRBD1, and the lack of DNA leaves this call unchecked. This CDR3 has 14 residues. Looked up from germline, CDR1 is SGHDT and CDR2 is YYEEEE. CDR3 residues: CASSHRGYQETQYF.

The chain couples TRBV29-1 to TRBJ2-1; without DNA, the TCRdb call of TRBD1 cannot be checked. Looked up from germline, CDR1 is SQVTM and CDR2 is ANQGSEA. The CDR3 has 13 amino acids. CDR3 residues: CSVYRTGGHEQFF.

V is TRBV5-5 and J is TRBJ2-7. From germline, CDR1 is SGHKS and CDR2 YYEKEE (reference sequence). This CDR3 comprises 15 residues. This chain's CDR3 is CASSLTDLSSYEQYF.

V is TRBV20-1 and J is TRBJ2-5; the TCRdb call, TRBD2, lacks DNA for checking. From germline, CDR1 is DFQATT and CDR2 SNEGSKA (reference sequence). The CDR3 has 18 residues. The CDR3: CSAHHGAPSGGPQETQYF.

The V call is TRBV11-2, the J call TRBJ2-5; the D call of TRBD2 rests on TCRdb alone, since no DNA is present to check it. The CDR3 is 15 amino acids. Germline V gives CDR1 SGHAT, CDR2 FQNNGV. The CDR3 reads CASSSIRDYGETQYF. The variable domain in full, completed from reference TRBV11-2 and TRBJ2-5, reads EAGVAQSPRYKIIEKRQSVAFWCNPISGHATLYWYQQILGQGPKLLIQFQNNGVVDDSQLPKDRFSAERLKGVDSTLKIQPAKLEDSAVYLCASSSIRDYGETQYFGPGTRLLVL.

CDR3 sequence reads: CASSLAGGPYNEQFF. J is TRBJ2-1 and V is TRBV7-6; the D call of TRBD2 rests on TCRdb alone, since no DNA is present to check it. This CDR3 is built from 15 residues. Germline V CDR1 and CDR2: SGHVS, FNYEAQ.

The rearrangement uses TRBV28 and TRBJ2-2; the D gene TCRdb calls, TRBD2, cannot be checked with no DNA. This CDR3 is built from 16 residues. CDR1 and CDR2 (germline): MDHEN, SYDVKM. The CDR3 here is CASSLAGGPHAGELFF.

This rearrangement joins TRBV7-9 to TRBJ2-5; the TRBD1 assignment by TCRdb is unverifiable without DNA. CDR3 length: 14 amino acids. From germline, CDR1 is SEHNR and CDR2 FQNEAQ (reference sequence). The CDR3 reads CASSLRRDRETQYF.

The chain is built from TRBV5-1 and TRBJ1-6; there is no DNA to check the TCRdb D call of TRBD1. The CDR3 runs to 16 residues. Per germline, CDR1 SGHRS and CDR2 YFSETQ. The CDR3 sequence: CASSLDGRGPRTPLHF.

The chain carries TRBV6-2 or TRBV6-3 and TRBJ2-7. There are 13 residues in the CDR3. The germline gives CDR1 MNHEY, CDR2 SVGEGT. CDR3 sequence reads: CASWGEESYEQYF.

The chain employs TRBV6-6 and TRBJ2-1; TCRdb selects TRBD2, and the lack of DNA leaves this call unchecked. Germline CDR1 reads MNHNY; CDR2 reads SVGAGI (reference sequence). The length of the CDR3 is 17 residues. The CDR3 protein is CASSLWGLGSSYNEQFF.

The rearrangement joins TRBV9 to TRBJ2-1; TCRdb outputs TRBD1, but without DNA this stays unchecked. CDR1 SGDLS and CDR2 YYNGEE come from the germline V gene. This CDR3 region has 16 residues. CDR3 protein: CASSDEGQGTYNEQFF.

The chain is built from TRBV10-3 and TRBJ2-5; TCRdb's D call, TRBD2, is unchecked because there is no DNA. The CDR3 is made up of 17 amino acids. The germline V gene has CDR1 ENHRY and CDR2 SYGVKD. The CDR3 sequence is CAISDSPGLAQGETQYF.